This T cell receptor beta chain came from a study of glioma-infiltrating T cells after dendritic cell vaccination. No glioblastoma patient carried an isocitrate dehydrogenase mutation. The CDR3 is made up of 13 amino acids. The V end was cut by 0 bases, the J end by 7 bases, with 10 bases between. Germline-derived CDR1 and CDR2 are SGHTA and FQGTGA. Here immunoSEQ multiplex PCR was the method, and the copy in TCRdb shows in-frame clones only, minus some. The sample lists nearly 85,000 clones, approximately 90% seen once, with 3% to 3.5% in the top ten. The sample here was blood, taken before dendritic cell vaccination. This chain links TRBV7-3 with TRBJ2-7; D might be TRBD2 (6 bases). This sequence was found in a human donor with glioblastoma. CDR3 sequence reads: CASSLTTGEEQYF. For the CDR3, the DNA is TGTGCCAGCAGCTTAACGACGGGAGAAGAGCAGTACTTC.